This T cell receptor (beta chain) originates from a study of T cells in Graves' hyperthyroidism and ophthalmopathy. In this sample, this clonotype turned up many times. Amplified TCR beta CDR3 regions came from RNA transcripts. The TCR CDR3 first-round RT-PCR relied on the HTBI primer set. MiXCR, run by TCRdb on the multiplex PCR reads, gives a single entry per CDR3 protein. The data contain nearly 600,000 distinct CDR3 sequences, 14% of them seen just once; the ten biggest clones take up roughly 7%. Diagnoses were made from clinical symptoms, serum measures (thyroxine and TRAb), thyroid ultrasound and orbital computed tomography. The V end lost 0 bases, the J end lost 6 bases, and 9 bases lay between the germline ends. CDR3 length: 13 residues.

This sequence joins TRBV12-3 or TRBV12-4 and TRBJ2-7; D not resolved. Sequenced input: blood. The clonotype comes from a woman between 18 and 30 years old with Graves' ophthalmopathy. CDR3 sequence: CASSLADRAEQYF. Here the CDR3 DNA reads TGTGCCAGCAGTTTAGCCGACCGGGCCGAGCAGTACTTC.